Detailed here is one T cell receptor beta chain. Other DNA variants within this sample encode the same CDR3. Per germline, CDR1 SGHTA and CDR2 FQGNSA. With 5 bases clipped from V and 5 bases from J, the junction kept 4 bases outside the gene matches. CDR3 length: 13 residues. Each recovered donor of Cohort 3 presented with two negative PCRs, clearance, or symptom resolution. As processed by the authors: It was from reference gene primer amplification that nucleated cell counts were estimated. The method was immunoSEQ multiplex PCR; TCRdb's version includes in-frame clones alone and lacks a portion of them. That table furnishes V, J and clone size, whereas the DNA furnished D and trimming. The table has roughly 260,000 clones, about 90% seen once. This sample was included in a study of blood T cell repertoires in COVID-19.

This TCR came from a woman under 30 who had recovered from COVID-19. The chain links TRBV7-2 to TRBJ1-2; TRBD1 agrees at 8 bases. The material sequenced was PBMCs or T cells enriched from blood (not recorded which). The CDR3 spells CASSLDRGYGYTF. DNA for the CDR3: TGTGCCAGCAGCCTTGACAGGGGATATGGCTACACCTTC.